The clone carrying this TCR beta chain was recorded only once. This sample is part of a study of T cell changes during pregnancy in multiple sclerosis. The V gene end was trimmed by 5 bases and the J gene end by 3 bases; junction bases not matched to a gene: 4. Germline-derived CDR1 and CDR2 are SGHRS and YFSETQ. The CDR3 totals 14 residues. Clones were read by immunoSEQ multiplex PCR, and TCRdb kept only the in-frame ones, dropping some. This table has tens of thousands of clones, roughly nine tenths appearing once. The sample was CD4+ T cells from peripheral blood mononuclear cells, taken in the first trimester of pregnancy. This chain links TRBV5-1 with TRBJ1-1, with TRBD1 matching 10 bases. This receptor was taken from a female donor with multiple sclerosis, enrolled in a pregnancy study. This CDR3 reads CASRRQGADTEAFF. CDR3 coding DNA: TGCGCCAGCAGGAGACAGGGGGCGGACACTGAAGCTTTCTTT.